This record covers a single T cell receptor (beta chain). This sample stems from a study of blood T cell repertoires in COVID-19. Study background: The analysed material was cDNA or gDNA that came from T cells, B-cell-depleted T cells, or PBMCs.

Data came from immunoSEQ multiplex PCR; TCRdb stores just in-frame clones and leaves some out. Here the sample spans roughly 150,000 clones, roughly 91% being singletons. Germline V lookup: CDR1 SGHDN, CDR2 FVKESK. The CDR3 length is 13 residues. Trimming cost V 1 base and J 1 base, with 4 bases left between them. Seattle-derived patients entered the study during active infection and were followed longitudinally. The sample was peripheral blood. The TCR sequence derives from a man aged 18 to 29 with COVID-19, enrolled during active disease. V is TRBV14 and J is TRBJ1-1, with D unclear. For the CDR3, the DNA is TGTGCCAGCAGCCAAGCCCGGAACACTGAAGCTTTCTTT. This encodes CASSQARNTEAFF. Variable domain in full (rest from reference TRBV14 and TRBJ1-1): EAGVTQFPSHSVIEKGQTVTLRCDPISGHDNLYWYRRVMGKEIKFLLHFVKESKQDESGMPNNRFLAERTGGTYSTLKVQPAELEDSGVYFCASSQARNTEAFFGQGTRLTVV.